The clone carrying this T cell receptor (beta chain) was observed a few times. As yet, its antigen is unknown. The V end was cut by 6 bases, the J end by 9 bases, with 18 bases between. The CDR3 runs 14 residues. Germline CDR1 is MNHEY and CDR2 is SMNVEV (reference sequence). The data derive from a study of beta chain features in type 1 diabetes. Study-wide context: The patients were much like the healthy donors in age, gender and cell yields. Broader study findings: Type 1 diabetes patients showed a moderate but significant shortening of TCRB CDR3s in all four CD4+ subsets. Relative to healthy donors, patients appeared to have naive, central memory and Treg TCRB repertoires that were more similar.

Every bit of the isolated RNA underwent reverse transcription, so sequencing read expressed TCRB transcripts. The protocol was immunoSEQ multiplex PCR, while the TCRdb copy is restricted to in-frame clones and leaves out a portion. The data show about 340,000 clones, about 13% seen once. The clonotype originates from a woman aged 18-30 years with type 1 diabetes. Sequencing used naive CD4+ T cells from blood. V is TRBV27 and J is TRBJ1-5; D may be TRBD1 (6 bases). The CDR3 DNA reads TGTGCCAGCAGCCCCTTGGGGGCCCTAGTGCCCCAGCATTTT. Translation: CASSPLGALVPQHF.